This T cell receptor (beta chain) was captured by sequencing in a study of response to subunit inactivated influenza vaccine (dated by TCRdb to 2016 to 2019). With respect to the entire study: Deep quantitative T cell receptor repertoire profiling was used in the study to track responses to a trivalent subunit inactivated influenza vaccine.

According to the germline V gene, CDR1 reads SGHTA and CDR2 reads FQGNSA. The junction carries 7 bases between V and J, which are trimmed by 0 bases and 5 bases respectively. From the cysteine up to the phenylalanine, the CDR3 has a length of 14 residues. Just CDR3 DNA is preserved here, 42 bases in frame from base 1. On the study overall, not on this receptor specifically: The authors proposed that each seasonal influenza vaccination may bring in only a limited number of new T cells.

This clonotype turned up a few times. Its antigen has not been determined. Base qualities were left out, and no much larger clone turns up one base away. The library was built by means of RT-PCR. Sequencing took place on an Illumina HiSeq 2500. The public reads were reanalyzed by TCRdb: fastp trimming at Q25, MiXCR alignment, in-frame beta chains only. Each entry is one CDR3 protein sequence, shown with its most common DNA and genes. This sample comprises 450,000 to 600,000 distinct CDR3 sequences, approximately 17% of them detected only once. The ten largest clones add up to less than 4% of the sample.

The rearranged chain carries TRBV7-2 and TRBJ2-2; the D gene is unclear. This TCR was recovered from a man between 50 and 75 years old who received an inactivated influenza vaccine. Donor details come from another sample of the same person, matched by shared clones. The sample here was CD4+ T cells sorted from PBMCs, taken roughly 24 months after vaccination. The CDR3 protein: CASSLAGQTGELFF. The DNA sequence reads TGTGCCAGCAGCTTAGCGGGCCAAACCGGGGAGCTGTTTTTT.